Listed below are T cell receptor beta chains from one sample, sequenced in a study of beta chain features in type 1 diabetes. Sequencing was performed with immunoSEQ multiplex PCR; in TCRdb, only in-frame clones are kept and a portion is missing. The repertoire holds 300,000 to 450,000 clones, with around 10% as singletons. The sequenced sample consisted of central memory CD4+ T cells from blood. These TCRs come from a man younger than 45 with type 1 diabetes. CDR3s include the opening cysteine and the closing phenylalanine or tryptophan. D genes are given only for firm matches. A clone size is listed for some rows: how often the clone was seen (once, few, many), or a class if it is expanded.

v_call,j_call,d_call,clone_size,cdr3_nt,cdr3_aa
TRBV6-5,TRBJ2-7,TRBD1,once,TGTGCCAGCAGCGGACAGGGACAGGGGTTATTCGAGCAGTACTTC,CASSGQGQGLFEQYF
TRBV25-1,TRBJ2-3,NA,NA,TGTGCCAGCAGGAATCAGGGAGATACGCAGTATTTT,CASRNQGDTQYF
TRBV27,TRBJ2-1,TRBD2,NA,TGTGCCAGCGCTGGACTAGCGGGAGCGGCCGGCCAAGAGCAGTTCTTC,CASAGLAGAAGQEQFF
TRBV29-1,TRBJ1-2,NA,NA,TGCAGCGTCAGGATGGACGCACCGTATGGCTACACCTTC,CSVRMDAPYGYTF
TRBV11-3,TRBJ2-5,TRBD2,few,TGTGCCAGCAGCTTTAGCGGGAGTGACGAGACCCAGTACTTC,CASSFSGSDETQYF
TRBV7-8,TRBJ2-2,NA,few,TGTGCCAGCAGCTTAGGGTACGGGAGCACCGGGGAGCTGTTTTTT,CASSLGYGSTGELFF
TRBV7-2,TRBJ2-4,NA,many,TGTGCCAGCAGCTTAACCAGTGGAAACATTCAGTACTTC,CASSLTSGNIQYF
TRBV7-2,TRBJ1-2,TRBD1,few,TGTGCCAGCAGCTATCAGGGGGGACTCCTTAACTATGGCTACACCTTC,CASSYQGGLLNYGYTF
TRBV5-1,TRBJ2-3,NA,NA,TGCGCCAGCAGCTTGGAAATTGCAGGGGAAGATACGCAGTATTTT,CASSLEIAGEDTQYF
TRBV27,TRBJ2-1,NA,few,TGTGCCAGCAGACGAGCGGGTTCCTCCTACAATGAGCAGTTCTTC,CASRRAGSSYNEQFF
TRBV5-1,TRBJ2-3,TRBD2,NA,TGCGCCAGCAGCTTGAAGATGGCGGGAGCCGACGAGGATTTT,CASSLKMAGADEDF
TRBV18,TRBJ1-5,TRBD1,NA,TGTGCCAGCTCACCCCAGACAGGGGAGGATCAGCCCCAGCATTTT,CASSPQTGEDQPQHF
TRBV6-1,TRBJ1-2,NA,few,TGTGCCAGCAGTGAAGGGACAGTTAACTATGGCTACACCTTC,CASSEGTVNYGYTF
TRBV4-2,TRBJ2-6,NA,few,TGTGCCAGCAGCCAAGCAGTCGGTAACTCTGGGGCCAACGTCCTGACTTTC,CASSQAVGNSGANVLTF
TRBV30,TRBJ2-3,NA,many,TGTGCCTGGGGGAAGGAAGCGCAGTATTTT,CAWGKEAQYF
TRBV27,TRBJ2-7,NA,few,TGTGCCAGCAGTTATAGGGCGGACTCCTACGAGCAGTACTTC,CASSYRADSYEQYF
TRBV18,TRBJ2-5,NA,NA,TGTGCCAGCTCACCGGAAGCAAGGTACCAAGAGACCCAGTACTTC,CASSPEARYQETQYF
TRBV4-2,TRBJ2-5,NA,NA,TGTGCCAGCAGCCAAGGGATAACAGGAGCCGATATCTTACTCCAAGAGACCCAGTACTTC,CASSQGITGADILLQETQYF
TRBV1,TRBJ2-3,NA,NA,TGCACCAGCAGCCAAGATGGAGGCGGGACCGCAGATACGCAGTATTTT,CTSSQDGGGTADTQYF
TRBV25-1,TRBJ2-1,NA,few,TGTGCCAGCAGTTCTATAGATCCAAGCTCCTACAATGAGCAGTTCTTC,CASSSIDPSSYNEQFF
TRBV7-6,TRBJ2-2,TRBD1,NA,TGTGCCAGCAGCTTAGCACAGGGGGCGGACGGGGAGCTGTTTTTT,CASSLAQGADGELFF
TRBV7-9,TRBJ1-1,NA,NA,TGTGCCAGCAGCTTGACGGTACTGAACACTGAAGCTTTCTTT,CASSLTVLNTEAFF
TRBV4-3,TRBJ2-1,NA,many,TGCGCCAGCAGCCAAGGTGTTGGACCAACCCACAATGAGCAGTTCTTC,CASSQGVGPTHNEQFF
TRBV7-6,TRBJ2-7,NA,NA,TGTGCCAGCAGCCAAGGACACATCTCCTACGAGCAGTACTTC,CASSQGHISYEQYF
TRBV10-3,TRBJ2-1,TRBD2,few,TGTGCCATCAGTGAGGGGCTAGCGGGAGGTAATGAGCAGTTCTTC,CAISEGLAGGNEQFF
TRBV6-5,TRBJ1-2,NA,few,TGTGCCAGCAGTAAATCCGGGACATCCTATGGCTACACCTTC,CASSKSGTSYGYTF
TRBV27,TRBJ1-2,NA,few,TGTGCCAGCAGTTTAAATCCAGGGCGCTCCTATGGCTACACCTTC,CASSLNPGRSYGYTF
TRBV18,TRBJ2-7,NA,few,TGTGCCAGCTCCCTGGGAGGGGGCTCCTACGAGCAGTACTTC,CASSLGGGSYEQYF
TRBV28,TRBJ2-7,TRBD2,few,TGTGCCAGCAGTACATCCGGGACTAGCCTCCGCGAGCAGTACTTC,CASSTSGTSLREQYF
TRBV5-1,TRBJ2-5,NA,NA,TGCGCCAGCAGACCGCCGGACTTTCAAGAGACCCAGTACTTC,CASRPPDFQETQYF
TRBV14,TRBJ1-2,NA,NA,TGTGCCAGCAGCCAAATAGGGGGCTATGGCTACACCTTC,CASSQIGGYGYTF
TRBV27,TRBJ1-2,NA,NA,TGTGCCAGCAGTCGGTTCGGCGCAGGCCCGGGACGTGAAAGGTTCGGCTATGGCTACACCTTC,CASSRFGAGPGRERFGYGYTF
TRBV29-1,TRBJ2-1,NA,few,TGCAGCGTTCGTGACAATGAGCAGTTCTTC,CSVRDNEQFF
TRBV9,TRBJ1-3,TRBD1,few,TGTGCCAGCAGCGTAGACAGGGGTGGAAACACCATATATTTT,CASSVDRGGNTIYF
TRBV10-3,TRBJ1-4,TRBD1,few,TGTGCCAGCAGGGTCCGGGACAGTAATGAAAAACTGTTTTTT,CASRVRDSNEKLFF
TRBV5-4,TRBJ1-2,NA,many,TGTGCCAGCACCTTGGGAGGCAGCCTCTATGGCTACACCTTC,CASTLGGSLYGYTF
TRBV15,TRBJ2-5,NA,NA,TGTGCCACCGCACGCAGGGAGCCGCAGGAGACCCAGTACTTC,CATARREPQETQYF
TRBV7-2,TRBJ1-5,TRBD1,NA,TGTGCCAGCAGCTTAGGACAGGGGCAGAGTCAGCCCCAGCATTTT,CASSLGQGQSQPQHF
TRBV29-1,TRBJ1-1,NA,NA,TGCAGCGTCGCCAGAACTCTGAACACTGAAGCTTTCTTT,CSVARTLNTEAFF
TRBV6-1,TRBJ1-3,NA,NA,TGTGCCAGCAGTGGTGCACAGGGAGGAACTGGAAACACCATATATTTT,CASSGAQGGTGNTIYF